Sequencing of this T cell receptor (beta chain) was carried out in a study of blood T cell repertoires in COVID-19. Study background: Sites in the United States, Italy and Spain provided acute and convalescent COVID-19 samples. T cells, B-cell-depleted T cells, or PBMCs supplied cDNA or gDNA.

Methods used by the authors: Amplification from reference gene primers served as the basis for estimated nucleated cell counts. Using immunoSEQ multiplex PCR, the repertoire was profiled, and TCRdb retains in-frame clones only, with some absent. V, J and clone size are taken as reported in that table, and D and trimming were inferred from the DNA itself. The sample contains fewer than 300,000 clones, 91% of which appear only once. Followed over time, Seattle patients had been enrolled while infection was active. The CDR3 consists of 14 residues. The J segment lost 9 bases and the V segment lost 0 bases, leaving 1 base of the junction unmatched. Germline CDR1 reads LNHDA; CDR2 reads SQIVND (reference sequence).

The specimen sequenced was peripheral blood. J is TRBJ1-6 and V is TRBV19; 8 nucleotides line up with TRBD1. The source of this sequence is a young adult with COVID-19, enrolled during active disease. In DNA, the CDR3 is TGTGCCAGTAGTATAGACCAGGGGGCTTCACCCCTCCACTTT. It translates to CASSIDQGASPLHF. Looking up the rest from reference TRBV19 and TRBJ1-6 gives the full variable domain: DGGITQSPKYLFRKEGQNVTLSCEQNLNHDAMYWYRQDPGQGLRLIYYSQIVNDFQKGDIAEGYSVSREKKESFPLTVTSAQKNPTAFYLCASSIDQGASPLHFGNGTRLTVT.